The 25 T cell receptor beta chains below come from one sample, sequenced in a study of T-cell reconstitution after alpha-beta-depleted transplantation in children. The authors prepared the TCRbeta library with unique molecular identifiers. One entry per CDR3 protein results from TCRdb running MiXCR on the PCR reads. The sample holds a few hundred thousand distinct CDR3 sequences, approximately 30% seen once. Sequenced here: PBMCs, sampled before TCRalphabeta/CD19-depleted stem cell transplant. These receptors came from a boy younger than two with Wiskott-Aldrich syndrome, due to receive a stem cell transplant.

This clonotype has just a few counts. In DNA form, the CDR3 reads TGTGCCAGCAGGCTAGCCGCCGGGGCCAGCCACGAGCAGTACTTC. Protein: CASRLAAGASHEQYF. V usage is TRBV5-6 and J usage is TRBJ2-7, with D perhaps given as TRBD1 or TRBD2 (5 bases each). Germline CDR1 is SGHDT and CDR2 is YYEEEE. The V and J ends lost 5 bases and 5 bases respectively, with 20 bases between them. The CDR3 loop spans 15 amino acids.

This sequence joins TRBV7-3 and TRBJ2-5; D is possibly TRBD2 (6 bases). CDR1 SGHTA and CDR2 FQGTGA come from the germline V gene. Trimming removed 8 bases at V and 2 bases at J, with 12 bases between. The CDR3 spans 13 residues. The CDR3 nucleotides read TGTGCCAGCGGTCGACTAGGGCAAGAGACCCAGTACTTC. The encoded protein is CASGRLGQETQYF.

The rearrangement links TRBV27 to TRBJ1-4; tentative D call: TRBD1 (5 bases). Germline-derived CDR1 and CDR2 are MNHEY and SMNVEV (reference sequence). Trimming stripped 5 bases from V and 11 bases from J, with 12 bases between. This CDR3 is built from 12 residues. CDR3 protein: CASSTGTAKLFF. The DNA for the CDR3 is TGTGCCAGCAGTACCGGGACGGCTAAACTGTTTTTT.

V and J are TRBV29-1 and TRBJ2-2; D unclear. The CDR3 runs to 15 residues. V was clipped by 4 bases and J by 1 base, with 13 bases between them. CDR1 and CDR2 (germline): SQVTM, ANQGSEA. CDR3 protein: CSVGRHKGNTGELFF. The CDR3 coding sequence is TGCAGCGTTGGGCGACACAAGGGGAACACCGGGGAGCTGTTTTTT.

This chain joins TRBV20-1 and TRBJ2-5, with a tentative D call TRBD2 (6 bases). CDR3 size: 14 residues. Looked up from germline, CDR1 is DFQATT and CDR2 is SNEGSKA (reference sequence). V was cut by 4 bases and J by 5 bases, with 17 bases left in between. The CDR3 nucleotides read TGCAGTGCTACCCCCGGGGGTGTATCGGAGACCCAGTACTTC. It specifies CSATPGGVSETQYF.

A few counts support this clonotype. The chain joins TRBV20-1 to TRBJ1-2; D perhaps matches TRBD1 (6 bases). V was shortened by 1 base and J by 7 bases, with 19 bases between the two germline ends. This CDR3 region has 15 residues. The germline gives CDR1 DFQATT, CDR2 SNEGSKA (reference sequence). The CDR3 DNA is TGCAGTGCTAGAGTGAACGACCAGGGGTATGGTGGCTACACCTTC. It yields the protein CSARVNDQGYGGYTF.

This clonotype was observed a handful of times. This sequence joins TRBV6-6 and TRBJ1-3; D is unresolved. The CDR3 consists of 13 residues. Trimming took 4 bases from V and 4 from J, leaving 8 bases between them. Germline CDR1 is MNHNY and CDR2 is SVGAGI (reference sequence). The CDR3 DNA sequence: TGTGCCAGCAGTTTCCTTGGGGGAAACACCATATATTTT. It is translated as CASSFLGGNTIYF.

The CDR3 protein is CASSKPGVWAFSNEQFF. In DNA, the CDR3 is TGTGCCAGCAGCAAACCCGGCGTTTGGGCTTTTTCCAATGAGCAGTTCTTC. The chain uses TRBV21-1 and TRBJ2-1; TRBD1, the table's D call, was not compared with the DNA. TRBV21-1 is a recognized pseudogene. The CDR3 sequence is 17 residues long.

This clonotype turned up a few times. The rearrangement links TRBV6-1 to TRBJ1-1; TRBD1 aligns across 9 bases. Trimming took 7 bases from V and 0 from J; bases not matched to a gene: 9. This CDR3 has 16 residues. Germline assignment: CDR1 MNHNS and CDR2 SASEGT. CDR3 in amino acids: CASNVPGQGLNTEAFF. In DNA, the CDR3 is TGTGCCAGCAACGTCCCGGGACAGGGTTTGAACACTGAAGCTTTCTTT.

This clonotype showed up just once. The junction does not match germline at one end; this may be a read error. The chain uses TRBV20-1 and TRBJ2-1; 7 bases map to TRBD1. Germline CDR1 DFQATT, CDR2 SNEGSKA (reference sequence). There are 16 residues in the CDR3. CDR3 region: CCARKNWDRTYNEQFF. The CDR3 DNA reads as TGCTGTGCTAGAAAGAACTGGGACAGAACCTACAATGAGCAGTTCTTC.

J is TRBJ2-7 and V is TRBV20-1, with 10 bases aligning to TRBD2. The germline V gene encodes CDR1 DFQATT and CDR2 SNEGSKA (reference sequence). There are 15 residues in the CDR3. V lost 6 bases to trimming and J lost 5 bases; unmatched junction nucleotides: 13. The CDR3 coding sequence is TGCAGTGCCGCCCTAGGCAGCGGGAGGGTCAACGAGCAGTACTTC. Amino acids: CSAALGSGRVNEQYF.

This clonotype was seen more than once but under ten times. CDR3 region: CASSLVRKPEQYF. DNA of the CDR3: TGTGCCAGCAGCTTAGTACGGAAACCCGAGCAGTACTTC. V is TRBV7-2 and J is TRBJ2-7; D unresolved. The CDR3 is 13 amino acids. Germline CDR1 SGHTA, CDR2 FQGNSA. V was clipped by 1 base and J by 6 bases, with 10 bases between them.

The chain uses TRBV20-1 and TRBJ2-2; 8 bases are shared with TRBD2. CDR3 length: 15 amino acids. V shed 3 bases and J 1 base; nucleotides not matched to a gene: 4. CDR1 is DFQATT, CDR2 SNEGSKA, per germline (reference sequence). In DNA, the CDR3 is TGCAGTGCTAGTCGACTAGCGAAGAACACCGGGGAGCTGTTTTTT. This translates into CSASRLAKNTGELFF.

As concerns this clonotype: The junction departs from the called germline gene at one end, perhaps through a read error. The chain combines TRBV11-2 with TRBJ2-7; 9 bases are a match to TRBD2. Germline lookup yields CDR1 SGHAT and CDR2 FQNNGV. The CDR3 contains 16 residues. CDR3 in amino acids: CAGSLAGGLAGREQYF. In DNA, the CDR3 is TGTGCCGGCAGCTTGGCCGGTGGGCTAGCGGGGCGAGAGCAGTACTTC.

The V and J genes are TRBV20-1 and TRBJ2-1; the D call may be TRBD1 or TRBD2 (5 bases each). With 3 bases removed from V and 5 bases from J, the gap between germline ends came to 20 bases. The CDR3 consists of 16 residues. Germline values: CDR1 DFQATT, CDR2 SNEGSKA (reference sequence). For the CDR3, the DNA is TGCAGTGCTAGGGCAAGCCCGGGGCCGGCCCACAATGAGCAGTTCTTC. Protein product: CSARASPGPAHNEQFF.

This clonotype was seen once. The gene calls are TRBV3-1 and TRBJ1-6; no firm D call. The length of the CDR3 is 14 residues. V was clipped by 1 base and J by 8 bases, with 9 bases between them. Germline values: CDR1 LGHDT, CDR2 YNNKEL (reference sequence). CDR3: CASSQVTADSPLHF. CDR3 DNA: TGTGCCAGCAGCCAAGTGACGGCAGATTCACCCCTCCACTTT.

In its sample, this clonotype was seen a few times. The rearrangement links TRBV12-3 or TRBV12-4 to TRBJ2-3; 7 nucleotides line up with TRBD2. J lost 2 bases, V lost 5 bases, and 10 bases had no gene match. The CDR3 has 16 amino acids. The CDR3 DNA is TGTGCCAGCAGTCCCCGTGGGGAGGGAATCACAGATACGCAGTATTTT. It codes for CASSPRGEGITDTQYF.

This clonotype was observed a handful of times. The V call is TRBV5-1, the J call TRBJ2-1; 9 nucleotides match TRBD1. With 3 bases clipped from V and 9 bases from J, the junction kept 10 bases outside the gene matches. There are 15 residues in the CDR3. The germline CDR1 and CDR2 sequences are SGHRS and YFSETQ. The CDR3 reads CASSSNSYRGREQFF. The CDR3 DNA sequence: TGCGCCAGCAGCTCGAACTCCTACAGGGGGCGTGAGCAGTTCTTC.

This clonotype was counted between two and nine times. The chain joins TRBV7-9 to TRBJ2-6; D unresolved. V lost 6 bases and J 1 base, leaving 7 bases between the germline ends. The CDR3 totals 14 residues. Germline V CDR1 and CDR2: SEHNR, FQNEAQ (reference sequence). In DNA form, the CDR3 reads TGTGCCAGCAGACTTTCGTCTGGGGCCAACGTCCTGACTTTC. Amino acids: CASRLSSGANVLTF.

The chain employs TRBV6-1 and TRBJ2-4, with D perhaps matching TRBD1 (6 bases). The CDR3 runs 14 residues. CDR1 is MNHNS, CDR2 SASEGT, per germline. Trimming removed 5 bases at V and 8 bases at J, with 16 bases between. CDR3 in amino acids: CASSPGEMMDIQYF. Here the CDR3 DNA reads TGTGCCAGCAGTCCAGGGGAAATGATGGACATTCAGTACTTC.

This clonotype was counted only a few times. The chain recombines TRBV5-1 with TRBJ2-4; TRBD2 matches 12 bases. Germline-derived CDR1 and CDR2 are SGHRS and YFSETQ. The CDR3 covers 15 residues. J was trimmed by 8 bases and V by 5 bases; bases with no gene match: 8. CDR3 residues: CASSDLAGGPYIQYF. CDR3 bases: TGCGCCAGCAGTGATCTAGCGGGAGGGCCGTACATTCAGTACTTC.

This clonotype was seen a handful of times. This sequence joins TRBV5-1 and TRBJ2-1; the match to TRBD2 covers 8 bases. The CDR3 spans 13 residues. Unmatched junction bases numbered 7, after V lost 7 bases and J lost 7 bases. CDR1 and CDR2 from the germline V gene are SGHRS and YFSETQ. The CDR3 DNA sequence: TGCGCCAGCGCGGGGGGTCGAGGAAATGAGCAGTTCTTC. Amino acid sequence: CASAGGRGNEQFF.

A few counts support this clonotype. V and J are TRBV7-9 and TRBJ2-7; D not resolved. V lost 5 bases and J 6 bases, leaving 17 bases between the germline ends. Germline V gene lookup returns CDR1 SEHNR and CDR2 FQNEAQ (reference sequence). The CDR3 loop spans 14 amino acids. In DNA, the CDR3 is TGTGCCAGCAGCCCCTCTTGGATCAGTCGCGAGCAGTACTTC. It is translated as CASSPSWISREQYF. Drawing the rest from reference TRBV7-9 and TRBJ2-7, the complete variable domain is DTGVSQNPRHKITKRGQNVTFRCDPISEHNRLYWYRQTLGQGPEFLTYFQNEAQLEKSRLLSDRFSAERPKGSFSTLEIQRTEQGDSAMYLCASSPSWISREQYFGPGTRLTVT.

The chain is built from TRBV19 and TRBJ1-1; D call uncertain. The V end lost 9 bases, the J end lost 0 bases, and 14 bases lay between the germline ends. The CDR3 runs 14 residues. Germline V gene data show CDR1 as LNHDA and CDR2 as SQIVND (reference sequence). Here the CDR3 reads CASTEFLMNTEAFF. In DNA form, the CDR3 reads TGTGCCAGCACAGAGTTCCTCATGAACACTGAAGCTTTCTTT.

This sequence joins TRBV7-6 and TRBJ1-6; tentatively, D is TRBD1 (6 bases). Germline V gene data show CDR1 as SGHVS and CDR2 as FNYEAQ. The CDR3 runs 18 residues. The V and J ends lost 3 bases and 0 bases respectively, with 15 bases between them. The CDR3 reads CASSFSGGGSSYNSPLHF. The CDR3 DNA reads as TGTGCCAGCAGCTTTTCTGGGGGCGGTAGCTCCTATAATTCACCCCTCCACTTT.